One and the same sample provided the 14 T cell receptor beta chains below, sequenced in a study of T cells in Graves' hyperthyroidism and ophthalmopathy (dated by TCRdb to about 2019). The receptor library was made with multiplex PCR. Data came from an Illumina HiSeq 2000. The TCR beta CDR3 regions were amplified from RNA transcripts. For the first round of RT-PCR on the TCR CDR3, the HTBI primer set was used together with the Qiagen OneStep RT-PCR kit. Through fastp at Q25 and MiXCR, TCRdb rebuilt clones from the public reads, retaining in-frame beta chains. For every CDR3 protein sequence, its rows merge into one entry that carries the most common genes and DNA. The sample includes about 610,000 distinct CDR3 sequences, with more than 15% observed a single time. The leading ten clones occupy under 3.5% of the sample. Sequenced sample: blood. The source of these receptors is a woman in her thirties or forties with Graves' ophthalmopathy.

There are a few counts of this clonotype. The chain uses TRBV24-1 and TRBJ2-3; TRBD1 matches at 12 bases. V lost 5 bases and J lost 2; bases outside the gene matches: 1. CDR1 and CDR2 from the germline V gene are KGHDR and SFDVKD. The CDR3 loop spans 15 amino acids. As DNA, the CDR3 is TGTGCCACCAGTGGGGGACAGGGGGCCACAGATACGCAGTATTTT. Encoded protein: CATSGGQGATDTQYF.

The sample holds many counts of this clonotype. The chain uses TRBV6-1 and TRBJ2-6; possible D gene TRBD1, 6 bases. CDR3 length: 18 amino acids. Germline V lookup: CDR1 MNHNS, CDR2 SASEGT. V was shortened by 5 bases and J by 1 base, with 18 bases between the two germline ends. CDR3 DNA sequence: TGTGCCAGCAGTTCGGGGACATATCGAGAGTCTGGGGCCAACGTCCTGACTTTC. As protein: CASSSGTYRESGANVLTF.

There are many counts of this clonotype. The rearrangement joins TRBV7-9 to TRBJ2-7; D is perhaps TRBD2 (5 bases). Germline V CDR1 and CDR2: SEHNR, FQNEAQ (reference sequence). The germline V and J ends were trimmed by 4 bases and 6 bases, with 19 bases remaining between them. This CDR3 is built from 15 residues. The CDR3 region has the DNA TGTGCCAGCAGCTCCCGGGGAACAACTGTCAGCGAGCAGTACTTC. Translation: CASSSRGTTVSEQYF. Using reference TRBV7-9 and TRBJ2-7 for the parts outside the CDR3, the full variable domain is DTGVSQNPRHKITKRGQNVTFRCDPISEHNRLYWYRQTLGQGPEFLTYFQNEAQLEKSRLLSDRFSAERPKGSFSTLEIQRTEQGDSAMYLCASSSRGTTVSEQYFGPGTRLTVT.

This clonotype has only a few counts. J is TRBJ1-4 and V is TRBV2, with TRBD1 matching 8 bases. The CDR3 covers 18 residues. V gave up 6 bases and J gave up 0 bases; unmatched junction bases: 12. Germline V lookup: CDR1 SNHLY, CDR2 FYNNEI. The chain's CDR3 is CASREPTGAGATNEKLFF. CDR3 bases: TGTGCCAGCAGGGAACCGACAGGGGCAGGTGCAACTAATGAAAAACTGTTTTTT.

The sample holds many counts of this clonotype. The chain couples TRBV5-1 to TRBJ2-3; the D is unclear. Germline assignment: CDR1 SGHRS and CDR2 YFSETQ. The V and J ends lost 0 bases and 4 bases respectively, with 6 bases between them. The CDR3 spans 13 residues. This CDR3 reads CASSLDGADTQYF. The CDR3 DNA sequence: TGCGCCAGCAGCTTGGACGGTGCAGATACGCAGTATTTT.

This clonotype was seen many times. The V and J genes are TRBV28 and TRBJ2-1, with 10 bases lining up with TRBD2. V was clipped by 7 bases and J by 2 bases; unmatched bases: 8. Germline CDR1 and CDR2: MDHEN and SYDVKM. The CDR3 consists of 16 residues. Here the CDR3 DNA reads TGTGCCAGCAAGACTAGCGGGCCTTCCGCCTACAATGAGCAGTTCTTC. Translated, it gives CASKTSGPSAYNEQFF.

There are a few counts of this clonotype. The chain is built from TRBV10-3 and TRBJ2-7; TRBD2 agrees at 10 bases. Germline CDR1 reads ENHRY; CDR2 reads SYGVKD. V was clipped by 0 bases and J by 6 bases; unmatched bases: 5. The CDR3 runs 15 residues. The CDR3 loop reads CAISESAGGPGEQYF. The CDR3 nucleotides are TGTGCCATCAGTGAGTCAGCGGGAGGGCCGGGCGAGCAGTACTTC.

The rearrangement links TRBV6-1 to TRBJ1-1; D unresolved. Germline V gene sequence: CDR1 MNHNS, CDR2 SASEGT. This CDR3 has 13 residues. Trimming cost V 6 bases and J 1 base, with 9 bases left between them. In DNA, the CDR3 is TGTGCCAGCAGAACGACACCGAACACTGAAGCTTTCTTT. It yields the protein CASRTTPNTEAFF.

J is TRBJ2-7 and V is TRBV2; weak D call: TRBD1 (6 bases). The V gene's germline CDR1 is SNHLY and CDR2 FYNNEI. The CDR3 length is 16 residues. The V gene lost 6 bases and the J gene lost 0 bases, with 18 bases spanning the gap. The CDR3 sequence: CASSALDRKSSYEQYF. Written as DNA, the CDR3 is TGTGCCAGCAGCGCGCTGGACAGAAAGTCCTCCTACGAGCAGTACTTC. Full variable domain (rest looked up from reference TRBV2 and TRBJ2-7): EPEVTQTPSHQVTQMGQEVILRCVPISNHLYFYWYRQILGQKVEFLVSFYNNEISEKSEIFDDQFSVERPDGSNFTLKIRSTKLEDSAMYFCASSALDRKSSYEQYFGPGTRLTVT.

This clonotype was counted at least ten times. The CDR3 sequence is CSARSTSGRLGEQFF. The CDR3 DNA reads TGCAGTGCTCGATCCACTAGCGGCCGCCTCGGTGAGCAGTTCTTC. The rearrangement joins TRBV20-1 to TRBJ2-1, with 8 bases aligning to TRBD2. The V gene's germline CDR1 is DFQATT and CDR2 SNEGSKA (reference sequence). Trimming removed 5 bases from V and 9 bases from J; junction bases left unmatched: 15. The CDR3 has 15 residues.

J is TRBJ1-1 and V is TRBV24-1; no reliable D call. The CDR3 length is 14 residues. Germline CDR1 and CDR2: KGHDR and SFDVKD. Trimming pared 4 bases from V and 6 bases from J, leaving 14 bases between. In DNA form, the CDR3 reads TGTGCCACCAGTGACCCTACTAGTGGACCTGAAGCTTTCTTT. It specifies CATSDPTSGPEAFF.

In the case of this clonotype: Sequence at one end of the junction differs from germline and may be a read error. The chain combines TRBV6-1 with TRBJ1-1; D ambiguous. In germline, CDR1 is MNHNS, CDR2 SASEGT. This CDR3 has 14 residues. Here the CDR3 DNA reads TGTGCCAGCAGTGAACTTCGGGCGAACACTGAAGCTTCCTTT. Its translation is CASSELRANTEASF.

The chain employs TRBV20-1 and TRBJ1-5; D not certain. The V end lost 1 base, the J end lost 0 bases, and 7 bases lay between the germline ends. Per germline, CDR1 DFQATT and CDR2 SNEGSKA (reference sequence). The CDR3 consists of 14 residues. The CDR3 loop reads CSARVLNSNQPQHF. The CDR3 DNA sequence: TGCAGTGCTAGAGTATTGAATAGCAATCAGCCCCAGCATTTT.

The chain links TRBV11-2 to TRBJ2-1; 9 bases line up with TRBD1. Trimming took 4 bases from V and 7 from J; bases not matched to a gene: 5. Germline CDR1 and CDR2: SGHAT and FQNNGV. The CDR3 extends over 14 amino acids. CDR3 protein: CASSWTGDTNEQFF. Written as DNA, the CDR3 is TGTGCCAGCAGCTGGACAGGGGATACAAATGAGCAGTTCTTC.